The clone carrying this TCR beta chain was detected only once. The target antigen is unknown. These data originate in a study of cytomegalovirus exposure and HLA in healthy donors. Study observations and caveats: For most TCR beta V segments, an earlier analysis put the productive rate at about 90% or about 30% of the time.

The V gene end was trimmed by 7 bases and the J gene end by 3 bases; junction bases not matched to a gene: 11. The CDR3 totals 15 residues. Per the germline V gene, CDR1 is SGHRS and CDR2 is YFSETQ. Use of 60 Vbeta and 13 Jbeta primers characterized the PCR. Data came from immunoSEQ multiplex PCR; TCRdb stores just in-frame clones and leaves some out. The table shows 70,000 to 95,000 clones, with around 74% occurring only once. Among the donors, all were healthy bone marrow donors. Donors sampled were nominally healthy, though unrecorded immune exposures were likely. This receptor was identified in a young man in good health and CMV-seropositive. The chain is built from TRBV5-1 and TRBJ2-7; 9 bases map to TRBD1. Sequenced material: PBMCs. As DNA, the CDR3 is TGCGCCAGCTCCATTTCCGGGACAGGGATCTACGAGCAGTACTTC. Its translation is CASSISGTGIYEQYF.